This T cell receptor beta chain originates from a study of T cell repertoires in aging, cancer and after chemotherapy. Background on the study: Donor ages fell into six groups from 30 or younger up to 70 or older. Patients with glioblastoma brain tumors were sampled before and after temozolomide-based therapy.

Amplification of TCR beta used genomic DNA extracted from peripheral blood. A word on this clonotype: Its antigen is unknown.

Points from the study as a whole: In healthy donors, age-related TCR diversity loss mainly reflected lost richness. Age-matched healthy donors had significantly more diverse, less clonal blood TCR repertoires than untreated cancer patients.

Multiplex touch-down PCR with TRB-A/B primers amplified rearranged V-D-J TRB sequences. TCRdb ran MiXCR on the multiplex PCR reads and lists one entry per CDR3 protein. The sample has about 5,300 distinct CDR3 sequences, roughly a quarter seen once. The CDR3 has 16 amino acids. Germline CDR1 is LNHNV and CDR2 is YYDKDF (reference sequence). The junction had 7 bases not matched to a gene; V was cut back by 0 bases and J by 9 bases. The sequence came from a human donor with a solid tumor. Material: blood. The chain carries TRBV15 and TRBJ1-6, with 8 bases lining up with TRBD1. DNA of the CDR3: TGTGCCACCAGCAGAGACAGCCAGGGGGCGCGTTCACCCCTCCACTTT. Translating gives CATSRDSQGARSPLHF.